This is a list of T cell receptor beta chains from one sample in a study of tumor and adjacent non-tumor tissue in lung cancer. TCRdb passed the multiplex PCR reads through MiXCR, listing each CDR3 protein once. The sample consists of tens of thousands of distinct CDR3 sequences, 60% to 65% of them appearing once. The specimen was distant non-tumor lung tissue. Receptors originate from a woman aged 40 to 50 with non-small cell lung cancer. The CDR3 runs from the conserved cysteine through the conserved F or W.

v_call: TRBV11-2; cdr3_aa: CASSLGGLPAIGANVMTF
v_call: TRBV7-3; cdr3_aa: CASSLNRLAGVEQFF
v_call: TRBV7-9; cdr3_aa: CASSLNSFYTEAFF
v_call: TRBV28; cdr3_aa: CASSDLGLSGANVLTF
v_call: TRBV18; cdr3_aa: CASSPKARNTEAFF
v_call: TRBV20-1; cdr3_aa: CSARALGTPVISEQYF
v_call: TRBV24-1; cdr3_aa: CATCDNNTGELFF
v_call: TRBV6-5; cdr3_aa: CAISSSPDQPQHF
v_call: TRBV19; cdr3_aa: CASSMSSKYNEQFF
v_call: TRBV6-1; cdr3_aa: CASSEEGVRGYTF
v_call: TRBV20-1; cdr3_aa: CSARAARIMRGYNEQFF
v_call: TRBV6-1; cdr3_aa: CAIRDRPAGHSNQPQHF
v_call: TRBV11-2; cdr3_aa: CASSLESFRASYNEQFF
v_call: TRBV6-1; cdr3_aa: CARSGREAYEQYF
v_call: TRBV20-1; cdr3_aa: CSAYGDPWSSSNEQFF
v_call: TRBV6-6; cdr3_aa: CAISPSTGRNPPLHF
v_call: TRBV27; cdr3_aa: CASREEGGHDEQYF
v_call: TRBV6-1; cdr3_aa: CASSDSPPPQHF
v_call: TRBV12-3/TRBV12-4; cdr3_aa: CASPAYAAVEQYF
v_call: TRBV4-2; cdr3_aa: CASSQLFAEGYEQYF
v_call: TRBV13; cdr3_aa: CASSLDLSYIDTQYF
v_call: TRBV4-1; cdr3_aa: CASSQGGNGNQPQHF
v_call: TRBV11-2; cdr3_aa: CGSRSLRTGAYNGQFF
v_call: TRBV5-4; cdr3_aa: CASSFGRGYNEQFF
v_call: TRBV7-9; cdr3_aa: CASSLSGDNEQFF
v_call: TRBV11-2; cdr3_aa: CASSKGRQETQYF
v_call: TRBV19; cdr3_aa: CASAGQGGTDTQYF
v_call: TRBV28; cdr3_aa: CASIYTCPTNYGNTF
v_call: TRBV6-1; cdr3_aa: CASGLDRTENEQFF
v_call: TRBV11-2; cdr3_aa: CASSWSGRETEAFF
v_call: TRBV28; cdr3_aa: CASSPGTGESDTQYF
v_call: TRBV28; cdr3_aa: CVSRAQSLPEQYF
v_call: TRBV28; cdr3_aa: CASSQAGIRQPQHF
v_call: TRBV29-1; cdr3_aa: CSVGQGDYGYTF
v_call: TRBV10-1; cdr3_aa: CASRAGTSVRVTQYF
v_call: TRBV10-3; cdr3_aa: CAISGTGEQETQYF
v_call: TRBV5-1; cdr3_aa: CANRIPWTSGGTSTDTQYF
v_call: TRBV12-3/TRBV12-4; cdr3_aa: CASRLGPGSYNEQFF
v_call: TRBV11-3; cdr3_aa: CTSSLERGEEYF
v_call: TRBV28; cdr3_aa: CASIGTGRIYGYTF
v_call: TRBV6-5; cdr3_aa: CAITEVFQETQYF
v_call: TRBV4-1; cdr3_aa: CASNQGWDVAETQYF
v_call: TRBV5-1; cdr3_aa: CASTSGTGTANEQFF
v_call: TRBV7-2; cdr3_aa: CASSFPGAREFF
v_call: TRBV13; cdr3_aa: CASSLGRGGDTQYF
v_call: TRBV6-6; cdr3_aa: CSSSYPAGRTRTSGSAYNEQFF
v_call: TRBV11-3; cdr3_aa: CASSSRSGEYNGEFF
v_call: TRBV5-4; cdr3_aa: CASSPRLSQEIQYF
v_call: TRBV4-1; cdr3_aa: CANSLQAYNEQFF
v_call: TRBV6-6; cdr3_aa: CASSYIVVGGLEYEQYF
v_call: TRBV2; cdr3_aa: CANSVQGNERFF